The 9 T cell receptor beta chains reported below all come from one sample, sequenced in a study of T cell responses to AZD1222 COVID-19 vaccine. TCRdb's table, derived via immunoSEQ multiplex PCR, lists solely in-frame clones and lacks some. The profile shows 90,000 to 120,000 clones, 91% of them singletons. Sequenced material: peripheral blood, taken on day 0 of AZD1222 vaccination. These receptors came from an adult in good health.

The V gene is TRBV20-1, the J gene TRBJ2-3, with D unclear. From germline, CDR1 is DFQATT and CDR2 SNEGSKA (reference sequence). V lost 3 bases and J lost 8, with 12 bases in between. This CDR3 comprises 12 residues. The CDR3 here is CSASPVYGTQYF. CDR3 bases: TGCAGTGCTAGTCCAGTTTACGGTACGCAGTATTTT.

The V call is TRBV10-3, the J call TRBJ1-1; maybe TRBD1 (5 bases). Trimming removed 10 bases from V and 1 base from J, with 13 bases in between. The CDR3 spans 13 residues. Germline V CDR1 and CDR2: ENHRY, SYGVKD. Here the CDR3 reads CATTGTGNTEAFF. The DNA for the CDR3 is TGTGCCACCACCGGGACGGGGAACACTGAAGCTTTCTTT.

This clone was counted a single time. The rearrangement uses TRBV19 and TRBJ1-4, with a possible D match to TRBD1 (6 bases). Germline CDR1 is LNHDA and CDR2 is SQIVND (reference sequence). V was cut by 10 bases and J by 4 bases, with 19 bases left in between. CDR3 length: 15 residues. CDR3 nucleotides: TGTGCCACAAGTAGTAACAGGGCCCTTAATGAAAAACTGTTTTTT. Protein: CATSSNRALNEKLFF.

The genes are TRBV30 and TRBJ2-2; D unclear. Deletions cut 0 bases from V and 2 bases from J, with 7 bases between. This CDR3 region has 14 residues. CDR1 and CDR2 from the germline V gene are GTSNPN and SVGIG (reference sequence). CDR3 in amino acids: CAWSVWANTGELFF. CDR3 DNA sequence: TGTGCCTGGAGTGTATGGGCCAACACCGGGGAGCTGTTTTTT.

The chain is built from TRBV18 and TRBJ1-3; TRBD1 matches at 7 bases. Germline V CDR1 and CDR2: KGHSH, LQKENI. There are 15 residues in the CDR3. V lost 3 bases, J lost 4 bases, and 6 bases stayed unmatched. CDR3 coding DNA: TGTGCCAGCTCACCCAAGACAGGGCCAGGAAACACCATATATTTT. Its protein is CASSPKTGPGNTIYF.

The chain couples TRBV18 to TRBJ2-1; D is unresolved. V dropped 2 bases and J dropped 7 bases, with 6 bases sitting between them. The CDR3 consists of 12 residues. Germline V lookup: CDR1 KGHSH, CDR2 LQKENI. As DNA, the CDR3 is TGTGCCAGCTCACCAAAGGGAAATGAGCAGTTCTTC. As protein: CASSPKGNEQFF.

The chain is built from TRBV5-1 and TRBJ2-1, with a tentative D call TRBD1 (6 bases). Germline CDR1 reads SGHRS; CDR2 reads YFSETQ. This CDR3 contains 15 residues. Trimming left V 0 bases short and J 5 bases short, with 12 bases between. In DNA, the CDR3 is TGCGCCAGCAGCTTGGGATGGACAGATAACAATGAGCAGTTCTTC. Translation: CASSLGWTDNNEQFF.

This chain uses TRBV6-5 with TRBJ2-2, with unresolved D. V was cut by 2 bases and J by 3 bases, with 4 bases left in between. This CDR3 comprises 13 residues. CDR1 is MNHEY, CDR2 SVGAGI, per germline. The CDR3 DNA is TGTGCCAGCAGTTACCAGGACACCGGGGAGCTGTTTTTT. This gives the protein CASSYQDTGELFF.

The genes are TRBV3-1 (or the pseudogene TRBV3-2) and TRBJ2-7; D possibly corresponds to TRBD1 (5 bases). The germline V gene encodes CDR1 LGHDT and CDR2 YNNKEL (reference sequence). The CDR3 is 14 residues long. The germline V and J ends were trimmed by 1 base and 3 bases, with 10 bases remaining between them. CDR3 loop: CASSQGSRVYEQYF. In DNA, the CDR3 is TGTGCCAGCAGCCAAGGGTCCAGGGTCTACGAGCAGTACTTC.